This T cell receptor (beta chain) emerged from a study of control samples from healthy donors and cancer patients. The data were produced by immunoSEQ multiplex PCR, yet TCRdb's version contains in-frame clones alone and is incomplete. The data show about 100,000 clones, with roughly 89% seen just once and 7.5% to 10% held by the top ten. Trimming took off 1 base at V and 7 bases at J, with 5 bases between the two ends. This CDR3 comprises 12 residues. Germline-derived CDR1 and CDR2 are LNHDA and SQIVND (reference sequence). Source material: blood. The V call is TRBV19, the J call TRBJ1-5; no reliable D call. The receptor was derived from a man aged 25-40 years in good health. The CDR3 DNA is TGTGCCAGTAGTATAGGGACGCAGCCCCAGCATTTT. It specifies CASSIGTQPQHF.